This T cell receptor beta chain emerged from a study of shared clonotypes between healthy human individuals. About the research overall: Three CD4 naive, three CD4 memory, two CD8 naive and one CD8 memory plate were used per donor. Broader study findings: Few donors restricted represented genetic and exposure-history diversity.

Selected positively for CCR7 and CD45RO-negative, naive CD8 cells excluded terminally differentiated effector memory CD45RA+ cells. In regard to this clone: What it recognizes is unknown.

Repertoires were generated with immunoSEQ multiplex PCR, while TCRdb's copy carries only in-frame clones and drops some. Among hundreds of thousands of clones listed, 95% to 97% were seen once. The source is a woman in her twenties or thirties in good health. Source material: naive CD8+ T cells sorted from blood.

CDR3 nucleotide sequence: TGCGCCAGCAGGACTAGCGGGAGGGGCTATGAGCAGTTCTTC. Translated: CASRTSGRGYEQFF. The rearrangement joins TRBV4-1 to TRBJ2-1; TRBD2 matches 14 bases. Germline CDR1 and CDR2: MGHRA and YSYEKL. The CDR3 contains 14 residues. V was clipped by 6 bases and J by 8 bases; unmatched bases: 3.